This TCR beta chain originates from a study of radiotherapy plus CTLA-4 blockade in lung cancer. Assay: immunoSEQ multiplex PCR; the TCRdb copy retains only in-frame clones and omits some. This sample has 50,000 to 60,000 clones, with approximately 79% found just once. Study results and limitations: TCR clones originating in tumors grew in number in blood after radiotherapy plus ipilimumab.

CDR3 size: 15 residues. This clone was recorded a few times. Antigen specificity is unknown. This clonotype originated in a human donor with non-small cell lung cancer who had a complete response to radiotherapy plus ipilimumab. V usage is TRBV21-1 and J usage is TRBJ2-7; the tabulated D call, TRBD2, remains unverified against the DNA. TRBV21-1 represents a pseudogene. The specimen comprised peripheral blood, sampled from a patient treated with radiotherapy plus ipilimumab. CDR3 coding DNA: TGTGCCAGCGCTCTCTCGGGGGCGGGGGTCTACGAGCAGTACGTC. The encoded protein is CASALSGAGVYEQYV.